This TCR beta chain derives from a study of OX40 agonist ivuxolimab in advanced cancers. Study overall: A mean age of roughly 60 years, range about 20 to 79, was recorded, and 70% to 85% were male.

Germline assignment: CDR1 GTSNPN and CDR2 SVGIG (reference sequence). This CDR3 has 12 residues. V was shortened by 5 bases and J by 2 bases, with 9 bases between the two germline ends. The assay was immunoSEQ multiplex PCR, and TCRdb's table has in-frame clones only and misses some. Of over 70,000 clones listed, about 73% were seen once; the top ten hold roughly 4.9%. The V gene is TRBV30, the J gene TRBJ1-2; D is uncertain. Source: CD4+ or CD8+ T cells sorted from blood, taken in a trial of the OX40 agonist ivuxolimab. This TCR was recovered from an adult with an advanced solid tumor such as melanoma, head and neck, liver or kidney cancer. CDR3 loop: CAWETGNYGYTF. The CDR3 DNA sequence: TGTGCCTGGGAGACTGGGAACTATGGCTACACCTTC.